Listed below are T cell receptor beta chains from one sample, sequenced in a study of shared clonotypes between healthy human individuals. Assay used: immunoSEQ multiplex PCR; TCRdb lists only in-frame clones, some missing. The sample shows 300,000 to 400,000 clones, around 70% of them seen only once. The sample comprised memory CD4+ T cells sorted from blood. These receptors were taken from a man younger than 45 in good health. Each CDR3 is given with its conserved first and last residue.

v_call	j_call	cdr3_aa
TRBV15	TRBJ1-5	CATSKGWGANQPQHF
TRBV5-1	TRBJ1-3	CASSSAGGGNTIYF
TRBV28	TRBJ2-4	CASSLAKNIQYF
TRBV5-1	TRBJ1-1	CASSLLRMNTEAFF
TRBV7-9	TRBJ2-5	CASSRLADQETQYF
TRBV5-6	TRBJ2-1	CASSLGLYSYNEQFF
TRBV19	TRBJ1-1	CASYGTLTEAFF
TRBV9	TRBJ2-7	CASSVAARSYEQYF
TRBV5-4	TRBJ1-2	CASSLPDLGGYTF
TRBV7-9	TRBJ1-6	CASSLRDRGESPLHF
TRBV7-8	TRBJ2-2	CASSSGQGEYGELFF
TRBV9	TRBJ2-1	CASSVGGAEDEQFF
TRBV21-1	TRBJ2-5	CASSSQSGTVETQYF
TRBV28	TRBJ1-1	CASTILANTEAFF
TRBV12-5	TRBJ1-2	CASGTMPGGSHGYTF
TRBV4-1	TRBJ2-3	CASSQEDTGTDTQYF
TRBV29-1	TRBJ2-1	CSVSLAGGLIGQFF
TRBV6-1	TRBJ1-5	CASSGGLGAQGNQPQHF
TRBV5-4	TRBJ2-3	CASSFVDGTDTQYF
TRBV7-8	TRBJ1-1	CASSPQTGVVAEAFF
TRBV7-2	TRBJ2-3	CASSLLSSGRADTQYF
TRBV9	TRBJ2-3	CASSVALADTQYF
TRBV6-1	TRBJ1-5	CASSEGIGNQPQHF
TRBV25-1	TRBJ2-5	CASSDRRSSGSMETQYF
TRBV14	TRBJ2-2	CASSQVLGGMGELFF
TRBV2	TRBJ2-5	CASSPERGGWETQYF
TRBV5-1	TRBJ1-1	CASSLEGYDTEAFF
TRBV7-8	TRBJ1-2	CASSFPGYGYTF
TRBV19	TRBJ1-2	CASCRTFRADLYGYTF
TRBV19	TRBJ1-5	CASKDRAPLSPQHF
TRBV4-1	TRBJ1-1	CASSQMTSANTEAFF
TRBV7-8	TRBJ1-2	CASSLFQGNGYTF
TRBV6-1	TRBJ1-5	CASSSRWDTDQPQHF
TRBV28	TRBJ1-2	CAGSTANYGYTF
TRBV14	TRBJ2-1	CASSQDVGLAPGVHEQFF
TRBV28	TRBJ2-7	CASTPTGPYEQYF
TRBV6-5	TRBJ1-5	CASSYQGGNQPQHF
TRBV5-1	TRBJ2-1	CASSLTNLAGGWGNEQFF
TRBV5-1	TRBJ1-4	CASSQQGTEKLFF
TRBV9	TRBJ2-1	CASSVLSGRAQLPSYNEQFF
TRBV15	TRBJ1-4	CATSSLGQGREKLFF
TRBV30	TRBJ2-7	CALRQSYEQYF
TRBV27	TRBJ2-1	CASNGRRSYNEQFF
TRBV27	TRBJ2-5	CASSLPIGETQYF
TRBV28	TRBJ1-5	CASTPLNQPQHF
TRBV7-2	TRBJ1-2	CASSSLTGDAAYGYTF
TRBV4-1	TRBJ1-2	CASSHSGQGDYGYTF
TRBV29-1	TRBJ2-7	CSANLAGVRNEQYF
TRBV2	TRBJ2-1	CASSPTGGPNNEQFF